The rows below give T cell receptor beta chains drawn from one sample of a study of blood T cell repertoires in COVID-19. Only in-frame clones appear in the TCRdb table, and some are missing; sequencing was by immunoSEQ multiplex PCR. Found here are about 210,000 clones, just under 90% of them singletons; the top ten hold roughly 1.2%. The sequencing sample was made of PBMCs or T cells enriched from blood (not recorded which). These receptors came from a man younger than 45 who had recovered from COVID-19. Each CDR3 is given with its conserved first and last residue. The D gene is left open where the match is weak. Clone size appears in some rows only: once, few, many, or a class for an expanded clone.

D	size	J	V	DNA	CDR3
-	-	TRBJ2-7	TRBV10-2	TGCGCCAGCAGTGAGAGCCTTTCCGGGGGAACCTACGAGCAGTACTTC	CASSESLSGGTYEQYF
-	-	TRBJ1-2	TRBV10-2	TGCGCCAGCAGTGAGTGGCAGGGCCATGGCTACACCTTC	CASSEWQGHGYTF
TRBD1	-	TRBJ2-4	TRBV10-2	TGCGCCAGCAGTGCACCCACAGGGGATACCAAAAACATTCAGTACTTC	CASSAPTGDTKNIQYF
-	-	TRBJ1-1	TRBV7-8	TGTGCCAGCAGCTTATCCGCAATTGCGTTGGGCCCGGGGACTGAAGCTTTCTTT	CASSLSAIALGPGTEAFF
-	-	TRBJ2-3	TRBV14	TGTGCCAGCAGCCATCCAGGGGAAGGAGGTACGCAGTATTTT	CASSHPGEGGTQYF
-	-	TRBJ2-2	TRBV4-1	TGCGCCAGCAGCCAAGATTTAGGGGGGGCTCCCACCGGGGAGCTGTTTTTT	CASSQDLGGAPTGELFF
TRBD2	-	TRBJ2-3	TRBV28	TGTGCCAGCAGTCCGCCACGGACTAGCCGGGCTAGCACAGATACGCAGTATTTT	CASSPPRTSRASTDTQYF
TRBD2	-	TRBJ2-3	TRBV5-1	TGCGCCAGCAGCTTGGGACTAGCTTCCACAGATACGCAGTATTTT	CASSLGLASTDTQYF
-	-	TRBJ2-7	TRBV6-1	TGTGCCAGCAGTGAAGGGGGAGACTACGAGCAGTACTTC	CASSEGGDYEQYF
TRBD1	-	TRBJ1-5	TRBV19	TGTGCCAGTAGTACTGGGACAGGGAGGATTCAGCCCCAGCATTTT	CASSTGTGRIQPQHF
TRBD1	-	TRBJ1-5	TRBV7-9	TGTGCCAGCAGCTTACCCGACAGGGACGGCAATCAGCCCCAGCATTTT	CASSLPDRDGNQPQHF
-	-	TRBJ1-2	TRBV21-1	TGTGCCAGCAGCGAGTCCGTGACAGGGGGCCCGTCTGATGGCTACACCTTC	CASSESVTGGPSDGYTF
-	-	TRBJ2-7	TRBV11-2	TGTGCCAGCAGCTTAGCCAGGAACTACGAGCAGTACTTC	CASSLARNYEQYF
-	-	TRBJ2-1	TRBV2	TGTGCCAGCAGCCCAGCTAGCGCGAGCTCCTACAATGAGCAGTTCTTC	CASSPASASSYNEQFF
TRBD2	-	TRBJ2-2	TRBV19	TGTGCCAGTAGTATAAAAGAAATACTAGCGGGAGTGCCCGGGGAGCTGTTTTTT	CASSIKEILAGVPGELFF
TRBD1	-	TRBJ1-6	TRBV5-8	TGTGCCAGCAGCTTGTTTTTCCGGGACAGGGGCATGAATTCACCCCTCCACTTT	CASSLFFRDRGMNSPLHF
-	-	TRBJ2-3	TRBV18	TGTGCCAGCTCCCTAAAGGAGGCAGATACGCAGTATTTT	CASSLKEADTQYF
-	-	TRBJ2-1	TRBV2	TGTGCCAGCAGTGAAGCGCTTTTTGAGGGAAGCTCCTACAATGAGCAGTTCTTC	CASSEALFEGSSYNEQFF
TRBD1	-	TRBJ1-1	TRBV5-1	TGCGCCAGAGGGTGGGACAGGGAAGACACTGAAGCTTTCTTT	CARGWDREDTEAFF
-	once	TRBJ2-1	TRBV5-6	TGTGCCAGCAGCTTGTTTGGCAGTGGCAATGAGCAGTTCTTC	CASSLFGSGNEQFF
-	once	TRBJ1-1	TRBV27	TGTGCCAGCAGTTTTCTCGGAGACACTGAAGCTTTCTTT	CASSFLGDTEAFF
TRBD2	-	TRBJ2-7	TRBV2	TGTGCCAGCAGTCTAACTAGCGGGAGGGCCTCCTACGAGCAGTACTTC	CASSLTSGRASYEQYF
TRBD2	-	TRBJ2-3	TRBV15	TGTGCCACCAGCAGAGATTTTTCGTCTAGCGGGGGGGACGTGCAGTATTTT	CATSRDFSSSGGDVQYF
-	-	TRBJ2-3	TRBV5-1	TGCGCCAGCAGCAAGGACAGTTCAGATACGCAGTATTTT	CASSKDSSDTQYF
TRBD1	once	TRBJ1-3	TRBV7-7	TGTGCCAGCAGCTTGGACAGGGGGCTTGGAAACACCATATATTTT	CASSLDRGLGNTIYF
TRBD2	-	TRBJ2-1	TRBV30	TGTGCCTGGGTGGGGACTAGCGGGAGGTTCTACAATGAGCAGTTCTTC	CAWVGTSGRFYNEQFF
-	-	TRBJ1-3	TRBV30	TGTGCCTGGAGTGTGAGACTCGGCTCTGGAAACACCATATATTTT	CAWSVRLGSGNTIYF
-	once	TRBJ1-2	TRBV21-1	TGTGCCAGCAGCACAAACCCCGGAAGGGGTGCCTATGGCTACACCTTC	CASSTNPGRGAYGYTF
-	-	TRBJ2-1	TRBV7-2	TGTGCCAGCAGCTTAGAACCCGGGAGAAATGAGCAGTTCTTC	CASSLEPGRNEQFF